These 11 T cell receptor beta chains share one sample of origin, sequenced in a study of T cells in Graves' hyperthyroidism and ophthalmopathy (dated by TCRdb to the late 2010s). Library method: multiplex PCR. The run used an Illumina HiSeq 2000. The TCR beta CDR3 regions were amplified from the RNA transcripts. For the first round of RT-PCR on the TCR CDR3, the HTBI primer set was used together with the Qiagen OneStep RT-PCR kit. TCRdb cleaned the public reads at Q25 with fastp, built clones with MiXCR and kept in-frame beta chains. Here each entry gathers all rows of one CDR3 protein and keeps the most common genes and DNA. Across this sample there are 310,000 or so distinct CDR3 sequences, with 15% to 20% seen only once. About 50% of the sample is taken by the ten largest. Sequencing input: blood. Receptors were obtained from a woman aged 60-75 years with Graves' ophthalmopathy.

Ten or more counts support this clonotype. The V gene is TRBV6-1, the J gene TRBJ1-5; TRBD1 matches at 10 bases. In germline, CDR1 is MNHNS, CDR2 SASEGT. The J segment lost 6 bases and the V segment lost 1 base, leaving 6 bases of the junction unmatched. The CDR3 sequence is 16 residues long. The CDR3 region is CASSEGQGAIFQPQHF. CDR3 nucleotide sequence: TGTGCCAGCAGTGAAGGACAGGGGGCTATTTTTCAGCCCCAGCATTTT.

There are many counts of this clonotype. In nucleotides, the CDR3 is TGTGCCAGCAGCTGGGACCAAGGAGAGCAGTACTTC. Residues: CASSWDQGEQYF. V usage is TRBV7-9 and J usage is TRBJ2-7; the D gene could be TRBD1 or TRBD2 (5 bases each). The CDR3 runs to 12 residues. Per germline, CDR1 SEHNR and CDR2 FQNEAQ (reference sequence). V shed 4 bases and J shed 7 bases, with 11 bases lying between them.

This clonotype was recorded at least ten times. This sequence joins TRBV6-5 and TRBJ2-7; the match to TRBD1 covers 10 bases. The CDR3 length is 18 residues. Germline lookup yields CDR1 MNHEY and CDR2 SVGAGI. The ends lost 2 bases at V and 2 bases at J; junction bases unmatched: 12. CDR3 region: CASSYRTTGQGIPYEQYF. In DNA form, the CDR3 reads TGTGCCAGCAGTTACAGAACGACGGGACAGGGGATTCCCTACGAGCAGTACTTC.

Of note for this clonotype: A read error may explain this, as a much larger clone is one base away. The chain employs TRBV2 and TRBJ2-5; the D gene could be TRBD1 or TRBD2 (8 bases each). The germline V gene encodes CDR1 SNHLY and CDR2 FYNNEI. V gave up 6 bases and J gave up 4 bases, with 27 bases separating them. The CDR3 runs 18 residues. In DNA, the CDR3 is TGTGCCAGCAGGGCGAGGACAGGGAGGCGAGCGGGAGTAGAGACCCAGTACTTC. Translated: CASRARTGRRAGVETQYF. Using reference TRBV2 and TRBJ2-5 for the parts outside the CDR3, the full variable domain is EPEVTQTPSHQVTQMGQEVILRCVPISNHLYFYWYRQILGQKVEFLVSFYNNEISEKSEIFDDQFSVERPDGSNFTLKIRSTKLEDSAMYFCASRARTGRRAGVETQYFGPGTRLLVL.

The table lists this clonotype with many counts. The V call is TRBV28, the J call TRBJ2-6; D is possibly TRBD1 (6 bases). The germline CDR1 and CDR2 sequences are MDHEN and SYDVKM. Trimming pared 6 bases from V and 7 bases from J, leaving 16 bases between. The CDR3 totals 15 residues. The CDR3 DNA reads TGTGCCAGCAGCAGGAGACAGGATTTAGCCAACGTCCTGACTTTC. This sequence encodes CASSRRQDLANVLTF.

In this sample, this clonotype turned up many times. The V gene is TRBV29-1, the J gene TRBJ1-2; 9 positions agree with TRBD1. Losses at the gene ends were 4 bases for V and 7 bases for J; bases not matched to a gene: 1. Germline CDR1 reads SQVTM; CDR2 reads ANQGSEA. This CDR3 has 11 amino acids. CDR3 amino acids: CSVVTGGGYTF. In DNA form, the CDR3 reads TGCAGCGTTGTGACAGGGGGTGGCTACACCTTC. The complete variable domain, with remaining parts taken from reference TRBV29-1 and TRBJ1-2, reads SAVISQKPSRDICQRGTSLTIQCQVDSQVTMMFWYRQQPGQSLTLIATANQGSEATYESGFVIDKFPISRPNLTFSTLTVSNMSPEDSSIYLCSVVTGGGYTFGSGTRLTVV.

The chain combines TRBV2 with TRBJ1-2; D is unresolved. Germline-derived CDR1 and CDR2 are SNHLY and FYNNEI. Trimming stripped 1 base from V and 3 bases from J, with 6 bases between. This CDR3 is built from 13 residues. The CDR3 bases are TGTGCCAGCAGTGAAGGAGGGTACTATGGCTACACCTTC. Protein product: CASSEGGYYGYTF.

The V gene is TRBV10-3, the J gene TRBJ2-3, with TRBD1 as a possible D gene (6 bases). The CDR3 length is 16 residues. CDR1 and CDR2 from the germline V gene are ENHRY and SYGVKD. Trimming took off 6 bases at V and 3 bases at J, with 19 bases between the two ends. CDR3 sequence (DNA): TGTGCCATCAGAACCGATAGAGGACAGCTAACAGATACGCAGTATTTT. It translates to CAIRTDRGQLTDTQYF.

The table lists this clonotype with many counts. The V and J genes are TRBV7-2 and TRBJ2-7; 8 nucleotides match TRBD2. Losses at the gene ends were 4 bases for V and 5 bases for J; bases not matched to a gene: 7. Germline V CDR1 and CDR2: SGHTA, FQGNSA. CDR3 size: 14 residues. In nucleotides, the CDR3 is TGTGCCAGCAGCTGGGGGCGGGGGGTGAACGAGCAGTACTTC. Its translation is CASSWGRGVNEQYF.

Points on this clonotype: This may come from a read error, since a much larger clone is one base off. The V call is TRBV29-1, the J call TRBJ1-1; D ambiguous. V lost 7 bases and J 10 bases, leaving 13 bases between the germline ends. Germline lookup yields CDR1 SQVTM and CDR2 ANQGSEA. This CDR3 spans 10 amino acids. CDR3 bases: TGCAGCGGTCTCGAGAAGGCAGCTTTCTTT. It encodes CSGLEKAAFF.

This clonotype was found many times. The gene calls are TRBV29-1 and TRBJ2-5, with 8 bases lining up with TRBD1. The CDR3 loop spans 12 amino acids. J gave up 4 bases and V 5 bases, and 3 bases lay outside the gene matches. The V gene's germline CDR1 is SQVTM and CDR2 ANQGSEA. In DNA form, the CDR3 reads TGCAGCGTTTTCAGGGGGCGAGAGACCCAGTACTTC. Translating gives CSVFRGRETQYF.